This T cell receptor (beta chain) originates from a study of cytomegalovirus exposure and HLA in healthy donors. The CDR3 contains 16 residues. Trimming pared 7 bases from V and 1 base from J, leaving 18 bases between. In germline, CDR1 is MNHEY, CDR2 SMNVEV (reference sequence). Researchers ran the PCR with 60 Vbeta and 13 Jbeta primers. Profiling relied on immunoSEQ multiplex PCR, and the TCRdb table lists in-frame clones only, not all of them. The table lists about 91,000 clones, around four fifths of them singletons. The sequenced sample consisted of PBMCs. The chain couples TRBV27 to TRBJ2-3; tentatively, D is TRBD1 (6 bases). The source of this sequence is a male donor in good health and CMV-seropositive. The CDR3 DNA follows: TGTGCCAGCAAGAGAATCGGGACATTACGCACAGATACGCAGTATTTT. This encodes CASKRIGTLRTDTQYF.